This T cell receptor (beta chain) originates from a study of T cells in localized non-small cell lung cancer. Overall study findings and caveats: When the top 100 tumor clones were examined, a median about 60 of them also appeared in the adjacent lung, which was paired and uninvolved.

This clone has just one count. What it recognizes is unknown. The V gene lost 2 bases and the J gene lost 4 bases, with 9 bases spanning the gap. CDR3 length: 14 amino acids. The germline V gene has CDR1 KGHSH and CDR2 LQKENI. The method was immunoSEQ multiplex PCR; TCRdb's version includes in-frame clones alone and lacks a portion of them. Here the sample spans approximately 30,000 clones, about nine tenths being singletons. The sample consisted of peripheral blood, taken before any cancer treatment. The V call is TRBV18, the J call TRBJ1-5, with D unresolved. The sequence came from an older male donor with stage III lung adenocarcinoma. For the CDR3, the DNA is TGTGCCAGCTCACCAAACGTAGGAAATCAGCCCCAGCATTTT. It translates to CASSPNVGNQPQHF.